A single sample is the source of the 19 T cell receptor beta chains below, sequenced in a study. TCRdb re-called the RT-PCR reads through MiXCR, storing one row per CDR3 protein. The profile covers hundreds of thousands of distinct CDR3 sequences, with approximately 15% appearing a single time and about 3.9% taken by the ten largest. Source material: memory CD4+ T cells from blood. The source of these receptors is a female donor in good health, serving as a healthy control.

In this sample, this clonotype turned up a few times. In DNA form, the CDR3 reads TGCAGTGCTATCAGGGACAATGAGCAGTTCTTC. Translating gives CSAIRDNEQFF. The chain uses TRBV20-1 and TRBJ2-1; a weak D match, TRBD1 (5 bases). The CDR3 covers 11 residues. V dropped 4 bases and J dropped 5 bases, with 6 bases sitting between them. Looked up from germline, CDR1 is DFQATT and CDR2 is SNEGSKA (reference sequence).

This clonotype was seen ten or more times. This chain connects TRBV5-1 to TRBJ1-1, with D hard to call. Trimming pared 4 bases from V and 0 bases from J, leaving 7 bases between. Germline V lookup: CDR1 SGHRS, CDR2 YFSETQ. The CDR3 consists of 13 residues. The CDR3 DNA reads TGCGCCAGCAGCAACGAGCTGAACACTGAAGCTTTCTTT. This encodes CASSNELNTEAFF. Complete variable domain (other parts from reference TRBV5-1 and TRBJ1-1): KAGVTQTPRYLIKTRGQQVTLSCSPISGHRSVSWYQQTPGQGLQFLFEYFSETQRNKGNFPGRFSGRQFSNSRSEMNVSTLELGDSALYLCASSNELNTEAFFGQGTRLTVV.

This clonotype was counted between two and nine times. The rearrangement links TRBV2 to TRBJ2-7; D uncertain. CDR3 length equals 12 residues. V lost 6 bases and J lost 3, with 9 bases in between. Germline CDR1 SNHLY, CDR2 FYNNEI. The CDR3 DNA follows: TGTGCCAGCAGGCCCCAGAACTACGAGCAGTACTTC. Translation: CASRPQNYEQYF.

CDR3 nucleotide sequence: TGTGCCAGCACATCCCTCGACAGCTCCTACGAGCAGTACTTC. Translated, it gives CASTSLDSSYEQYF. The chain is built from TRBV2 and TRBJ2-7; possible D gene TRBD1, 5 bases. The CDR3 is 14 amino acids. The germline V and J ends were trimmed by 7 bases and 0 bases, with 13 bases remaining between them. From germline, CDR1 is SNHLY and CDR2 FYNNEI.

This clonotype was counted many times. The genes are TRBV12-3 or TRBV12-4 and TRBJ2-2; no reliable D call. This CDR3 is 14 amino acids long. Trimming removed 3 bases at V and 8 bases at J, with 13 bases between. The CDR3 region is CASSFGPTGGELFF. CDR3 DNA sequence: TGTGCCAGCAGTTTCGGACCCACCGGAGGGGAGCTGTTTTTT.

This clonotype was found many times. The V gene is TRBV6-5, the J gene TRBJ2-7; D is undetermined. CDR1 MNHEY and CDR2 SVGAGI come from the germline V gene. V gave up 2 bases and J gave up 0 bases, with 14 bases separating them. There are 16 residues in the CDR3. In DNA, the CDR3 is TGTGCCAGCAGTTACGATAGGACGTCGAGCTCCTACGAGCAGTACTTC. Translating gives CASSYDRTSSSYEQYF.

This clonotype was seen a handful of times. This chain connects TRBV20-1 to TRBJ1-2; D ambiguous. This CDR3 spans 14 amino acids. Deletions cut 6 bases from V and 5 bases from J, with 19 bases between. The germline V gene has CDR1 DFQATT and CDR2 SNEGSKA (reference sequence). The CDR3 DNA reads TGCAGTGCCCTCCCCCGGGCTCGAGGGTATGGCTACACCTTC. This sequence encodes CSALPRARGYGYTF.

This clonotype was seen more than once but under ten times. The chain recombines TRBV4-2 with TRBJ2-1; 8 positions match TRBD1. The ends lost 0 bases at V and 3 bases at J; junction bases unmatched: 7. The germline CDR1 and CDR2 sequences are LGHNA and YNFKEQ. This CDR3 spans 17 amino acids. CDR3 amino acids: CASSQEARTGNYNEQFF. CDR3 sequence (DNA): TGTGCCAGCAGCCAAGAGGCTCGGACAGGGAACTACAATGAGCAGTTCTTC.

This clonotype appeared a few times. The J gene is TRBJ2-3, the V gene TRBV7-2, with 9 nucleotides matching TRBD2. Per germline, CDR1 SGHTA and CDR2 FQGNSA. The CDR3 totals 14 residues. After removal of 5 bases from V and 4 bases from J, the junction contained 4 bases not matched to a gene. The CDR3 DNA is TGTGCCAGCAGCCGTGGACTAGCGTCAGATACGCAGTATTTT. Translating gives CASSRGLASDTQYF.

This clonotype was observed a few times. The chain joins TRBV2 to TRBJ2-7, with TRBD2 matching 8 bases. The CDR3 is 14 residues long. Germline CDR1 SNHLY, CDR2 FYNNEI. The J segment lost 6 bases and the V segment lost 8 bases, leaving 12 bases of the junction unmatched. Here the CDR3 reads CASCTAGAPSEQYF. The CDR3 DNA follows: TGTGCCAGCTGTACAGCGGGAGCCCCCTCCGAGCAGTACTTC.

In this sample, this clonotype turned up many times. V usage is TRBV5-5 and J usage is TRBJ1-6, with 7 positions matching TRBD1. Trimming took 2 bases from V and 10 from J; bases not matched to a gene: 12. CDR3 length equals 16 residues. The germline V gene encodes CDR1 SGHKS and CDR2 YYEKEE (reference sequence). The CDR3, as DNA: TGTGCCAGCAGCTTTGACCTTGACAGGGTCGAATCACCCCTCCACTTT. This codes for CASSFDLDRVESPLHF.

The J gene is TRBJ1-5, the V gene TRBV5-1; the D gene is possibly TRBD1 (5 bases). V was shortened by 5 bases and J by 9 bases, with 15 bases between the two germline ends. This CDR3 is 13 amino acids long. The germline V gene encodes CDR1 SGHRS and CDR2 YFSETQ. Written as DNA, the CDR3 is TGCGCCAGCAGTGAGACCCGGGGCGGGCCCCAGCATTTT. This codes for CASSETRGGPQHF.

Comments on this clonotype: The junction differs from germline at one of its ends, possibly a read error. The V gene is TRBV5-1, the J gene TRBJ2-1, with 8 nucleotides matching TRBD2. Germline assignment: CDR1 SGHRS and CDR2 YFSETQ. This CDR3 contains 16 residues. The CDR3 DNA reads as TGCGCCAGCAGCCCAGGAGCGGGAGCCTCCCACAATGAGCAGTTCTTC. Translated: CASSPGAGASHNEQFF.

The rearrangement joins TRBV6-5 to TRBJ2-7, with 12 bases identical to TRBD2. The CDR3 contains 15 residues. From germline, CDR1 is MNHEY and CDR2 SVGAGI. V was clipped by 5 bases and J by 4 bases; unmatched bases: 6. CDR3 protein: CASSDPSGGGYEQYF. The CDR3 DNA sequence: TGTGCCAGCAGTGACCCTAGCGGGGGGGGTTACGAGCAGTACTTC.

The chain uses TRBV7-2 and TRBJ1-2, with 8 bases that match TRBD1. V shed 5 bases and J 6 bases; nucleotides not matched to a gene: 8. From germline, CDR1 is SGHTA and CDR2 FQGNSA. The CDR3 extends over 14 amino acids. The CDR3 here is CASSQGAPPNGYTF. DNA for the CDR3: TGTGCCAGCAGCCAGGGGGCCCCCCCTAATGGCTACACCTTC.

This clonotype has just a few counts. CDR3 residues: CATSDYQDRGSQETQYF. CDR3 sequence (DNA): TGTGCCACCAGTGATTATCAGGACAGGGGGTCACAAGAGACCCAGTACTTC. V and J are TRBV24-1 and TRBJ2-5; TRBD1 agrees at 10 bases. This CDR3 is built from 17 residues. Germline values: CDR1 KGHDR, CDR2 SFDVKD. The V and J ends lost 2 bases and 2 bases, in that order; junction bases with no gene match: 7.

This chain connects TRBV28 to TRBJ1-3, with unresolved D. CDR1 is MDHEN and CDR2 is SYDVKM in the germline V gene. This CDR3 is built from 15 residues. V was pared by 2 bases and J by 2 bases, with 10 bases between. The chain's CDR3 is CASSLGPSTGNTIYF. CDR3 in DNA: TGTGCCAGCAGTTTAGGTCCGAGTACTGGAAACACCATATATTTT.

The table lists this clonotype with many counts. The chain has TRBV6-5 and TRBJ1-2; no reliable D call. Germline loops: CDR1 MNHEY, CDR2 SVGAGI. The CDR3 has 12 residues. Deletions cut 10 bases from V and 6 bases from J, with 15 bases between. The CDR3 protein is CATRFVPDGYTF. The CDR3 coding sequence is TGTGCCACCCGATTCGTTCCGGATGGCTACACCTTC.

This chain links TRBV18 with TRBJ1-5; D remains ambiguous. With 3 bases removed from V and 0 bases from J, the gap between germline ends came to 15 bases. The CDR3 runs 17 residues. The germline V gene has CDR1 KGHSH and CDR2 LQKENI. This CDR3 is CASSPGSQTNSNQPQHF. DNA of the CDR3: TGTGCCAGCTCACCGGGGTCACAGACAAATAGCAATCAGCCCCAGCATTTT.